This passage covers 8 T cell receptor beta chains from one sample sequenced in a study of blood T cells in healthy people across ages. A second PCR, run for about 7 to 11 cycles, used a sample-barcoded 5' primer plus a J-beta primer mix. TCRdb reanalysed the 5' RACE reads using MiXCR and keeps one entry per CDR3 protein. There are roughly 1,000,000 distinct CDR3 sequences in the sample; around 27% occur only once, and less than 0.75% lies in the top ten. These data were also filed under a second study, of T cells of mothers and their children.

Sequences were obtained from blood. The origin of the receptors is a girl aged 2-15 years in good health.

The chain links TRBV5-1 to TRBJ2-5; maybe TRBD2 (5 bases). The closer fit of TRBJ2-7 to the DNA end suggests the J call may be wrong. Germline CDR1 and CDR2: SGHRS and YFSETQ. This CDR3 is 15 amino acids long. The CDR3 DNA reads as TGCGCCAGCAGCCTGGATAGGGAGAGGTTCTACGAGCAGTACTTC. Encoded protein: CASSLDRERFYEQYF.

The rearrangement uses TRBV28 and TRBJ2-5, with 9 bases identical to TRBD2. The V and J ends lost 5 bases and 6 bases, in that order; junction bases with no gene match: 7. The CDR3 totals 14 residues. The germline CDR1 and CDR2 sequences are MDHEN and SYDVKM. The CDR3 coding sequence is TGTGCCAGCAGTCTTCTCGCGGGAGGGAAGACCCAGTACTTC. It translates to CASSLLAGGKTQYF.

The V gene is TRBV11-3, the J gene TRBJ1-1; D remains ambiguous. V was shortened by 7 bases and J by 12 bases, with 21 bases between the two germline ends. CDR1 SGHNT and CDR2 YENEEA come from the germline V gene. The CDR3 length is 13 residues. The CDR3 DNA reads as TGTGCCAGCACCCAAGGAGACGAAGTGCTGTCTTTCTTT. It specifies CASTQGDEVLSFF.

The V call is TRBV2, the J call TRBJ1-1; D is unclear. From germline, CDR1 is SNHLY and CDR2 FYNNEI. Trimming left V 10 bases short and J 1 base short, with 13 bases between. CDR3 size: 13 residues. CDR3 in DNA: TGTGCCACTGGGAAGTGGGCGAACACTGAAGCTTTCTTT. It specifies CATGKWANTEAFF.

A few counts support this clonotype. The V gene is TRBV2, the J gene TRBJ2-4; 9 bases are shared with TRBD2. V shed 6 bases and J 8 bases; nucleotides not matched to a gene: 11. Germline V CDR1 and CDR2: SNHLY, FYNNEI. CDR3 length: 15 residues. This chain's CDR3 is CASRMISGGGYIQYF. The CDR3 region has the DNA TGTGCCAGCAGGATGATTAGCGGGGGCGGTTACATTCAGTACTTC.

This chain uses TRBV10-3 with TRBJ2-7; D gene unclear. V lost 5 bases to trimming and J lost 5 bases, with 16 bases between them. Germline V CDR1 and CDR2: ENHRY, SYGVKD. The CDR3 loop spans 14 amino acids. The CDR3 nucleotides are TGTGCCATCAGTCCTGATAATCTACCCCACGAGCAGTACTTC. It is translated as CAISPDNLPHEQYF.

This clonotype was counted only a few times. The V gene is TRBV29-1, the J gene TRBJ2-1; the D is unclear. The CDR3 is 12 residues long. CDR1 is SQVTM, CDR2 ANQGSEA, per germline. V was trimmed by 7 bases and J by 0 bases, leaving 7 bases between them. The CDR3 protein is CSAGGSYNEQFF. The CDR3 DNA follows: TGCAGCGCTGGTGGCTCCTACAATGAGCAGTTCTTC.

In this sample, this clonotype turned up a few times. It is likely a read error, because the conserved phenylalanine at the end of the CDR3 is missing. The rearrangement joins TRBV4-2 to TRBJ2-7; no clear D gene. The J call may be mistaken, given a closer DNA end match to TRBJ2-1. The CDR3 is made up of 11 amino acids. The germline gives CDR1 LGHNA, CDR2 YNFKEQ. The CDR3 spells CASSQGDEQFL. CDR3 coding DNA: TGTGCCAGCAGCCAAGGGGATGAGCAGTTCCTC.